The next 6 T cell receptor beta chains were all read from a single sample in a study of blood T cells in healthy people across ages. Through a sample-barcoded 5' primer and a J-beta primer mix, a second PCR was run for roughly 6 to 12 cycles. TCRdb reanalysed the 5' RACE reads using MiXCR and keeps one entry per CDR3 protein. The sample holds hundreds of thousands of distinct CDR3 sequences, around 20% seen once. Sequencing was done on a sample of blood. The receptors were sampled from a man between 65 and 85 years old in good health.

This clonotype has ten or more counts. The rearrangement joins TRBV7-9 to TRBJ2-1; D is undetermined. The V gene lost 3 bases and the J gene lost 4 bases, with 7 bases spanning the gap. Germline CDR1 reads SEHNR; CDR2 reads FQNEAQ (reference sequence). The CDR3 is made up of 13 amino acids. In nucleotides, the CDR3 is TGTGCCAGCAGCTTGGACGGGTACAATGAGCAGTTCTTC. This codes for CASSLDGYNEQFF. Complete variable domain (other parts from reference TRBV7-9 and TRBJ2-1): DTGVSQNPRHKITKRGQNVTFRCDPISEHNRLYWYRQTLGQGPEFLTYFQNEAQLEKSRLLSDRFSAERPKGSFSTLEIQRTEQGDSAMYLCASSLDGYNEQFFGPGTRLTVL.

To note about this clonotype: One end of the junction varies from germline; a read error may be responsible. The gene calls are TRBV5-1 and TRBJ2-3; D gene ambiguous. Germline V CDR1 and CDR2: SGHRS, YFSETQ. This CDR3 has 14 amino acids. The CDR3 sequence is CASSLGPGTDTQYF. The CDR3 DNA sequence: TGTGCCAGCAGTTTAGGGCCCGGCACAGATACGCAGTATTTT.

The genes are TRBV19 and TRBJ2-1, with D unclear. The ends were cut back, 1 base at V and 5 bases at J, with 15 bases in the middle. Per germline, CDR1 LNHDA and CDR2 SQIVND (reference sequence). This CDR3 is built from 16 residues. CDR3 residues: CASSIALLKIHNEQFF. CDR3 sequence (DNA): TGTGCCAGTAGTATAGCTCTCCTGAAAATACACAATGAGCAGTTCTTC.

This clonotype was picked up a small number of times. The V call is TRBV12-3 or TRBV12-4, the J call TRBJ2-1; maybe TRBD2 (6 bases). The V end was cut by 4 bases, the J end by 7 bases, with 14 bases between. The CDR3 is 14 amino acids. Here the CDR3 reads CASSSGGWANEQFF. CDR3 nucleotides: TGTGCCAGCAGTTCCGGGGGATGGGCTAATGAGCAGTTCTTC.

The chain employs TRBV28 and TRBJ2-5, with D possibly called TRBD1 or TRBD2 (5 bases each). This CDR3 has 11 residues. V lost 6 bases to trimming and J lost 11 bases, with 13 bases between them. Germline loops: CDR1 MDHEN, CDR2 SYDVKM. The chain's CDR3 is CASRGPEGQYF. As DNA, the CDR3 is TGTGCCAGCAGAGGGCCAGAGGGGCAGTACTTC.

This clonotype appeared a few times. This sequence joins TRBV18 and TRBJ2-7; 9 positions agree with TRBD1. Germline V CDR1 and CDR2: KGHSH, LQKENI. J lost 6 bases, V lost 3 bases, and 9 bases had no gene match. The CDR3 is made up of 15 amino acids. CDR3 in DNA: TGTGCCAGCTCACCCCAACCGGGACAGGGAAGCGAGCAGTACTTC. It is translated as CASSPQPGQGSEQYF. Full variable domain (outside the CDR3, taken from reference TRBV18 and TRBJ2-7): NAGVMQNPRHLVRRRGQEARLRCSPMKGHSHVYWYRQLPEEGLKFMVYLQKENIIDESGMPKERFSAEFPKEGPSILRIQQVVRGDSAAYFCASSPQPGQGSEQYFGPGTRLTVT.